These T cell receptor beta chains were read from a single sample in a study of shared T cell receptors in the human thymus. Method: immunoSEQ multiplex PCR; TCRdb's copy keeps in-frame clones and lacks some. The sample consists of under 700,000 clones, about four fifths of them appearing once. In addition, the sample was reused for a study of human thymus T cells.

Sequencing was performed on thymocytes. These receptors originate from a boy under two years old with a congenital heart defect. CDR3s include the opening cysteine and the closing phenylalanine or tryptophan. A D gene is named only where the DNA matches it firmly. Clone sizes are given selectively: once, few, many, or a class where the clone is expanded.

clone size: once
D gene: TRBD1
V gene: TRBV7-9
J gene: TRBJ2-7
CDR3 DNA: TGTGCCAGCAGCTTAGGCAGGGGGAGCTACGAGCAGTACTTC
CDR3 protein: CASSLGRGSYEQYF

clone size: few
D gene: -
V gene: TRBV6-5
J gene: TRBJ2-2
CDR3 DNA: TGTGCCAGCAGTTACCGTTCGAACACCGGGGAGCTGTTTTTT
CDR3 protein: CASSYRSNTGELFF

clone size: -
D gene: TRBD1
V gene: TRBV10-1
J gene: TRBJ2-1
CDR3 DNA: TGCGCCAGCAGTCTCGGGACAGGCCATGAGCAGTTCTTC
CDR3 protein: CASSLGTGHEQFF

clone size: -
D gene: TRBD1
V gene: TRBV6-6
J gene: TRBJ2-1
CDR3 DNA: TGTGCCAGCAGGATAGGGACAGAGGGACAATTGAATGAGCAGTTCTTC
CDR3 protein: CASRIGTEGQLNEQFF

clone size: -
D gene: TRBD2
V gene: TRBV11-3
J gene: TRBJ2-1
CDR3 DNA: TGTGCCAGCAGCTTAGGCGGTGATAGCGGGAGCTCCTACAATGAGCAGTTCTTC
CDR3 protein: CASSLGGDSGSSYNEQFF

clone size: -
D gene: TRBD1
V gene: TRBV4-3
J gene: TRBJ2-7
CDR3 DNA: TGCGCCAGCAGCCCTAGGACAGGGGGGTCGTACGAGCAGTACTTC
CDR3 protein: CASSPRTGGSYEQYF

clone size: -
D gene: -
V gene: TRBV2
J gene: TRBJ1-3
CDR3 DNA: TGTGCCAGCAGGGAGGCCAGCTACTCTGGAAACACCATATATTTT
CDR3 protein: CASREASYSGNTIYF

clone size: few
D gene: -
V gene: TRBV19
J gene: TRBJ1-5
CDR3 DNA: TGTGCCAGTAGCAACTCGACGGACCCCAGGGGTCAGCCCCAGCATTTT
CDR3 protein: CASSNSTDPRGQPQHF

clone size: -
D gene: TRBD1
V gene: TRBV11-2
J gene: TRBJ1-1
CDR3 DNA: TGTGCCAGCAGCATACAGGGGCCGAACACTGAAGCTTTCTTT
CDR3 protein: CASSIQGPNTEAFF

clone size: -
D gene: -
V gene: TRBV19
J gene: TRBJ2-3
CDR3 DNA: TGTGCCAGTAGACCACTAGCAAGAGGGACAGATACGCAGTATTTT
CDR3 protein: CASRPLARGTDTQYF

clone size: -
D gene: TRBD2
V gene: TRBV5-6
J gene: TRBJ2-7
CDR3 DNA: TGTGCCAGCAGTCGACACACCGGGGGGGAGCAGTACTTC
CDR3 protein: CASSRHTGGEQYF

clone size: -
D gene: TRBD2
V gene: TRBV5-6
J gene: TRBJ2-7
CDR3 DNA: TGTGCCAGCAGCGTATGGACTAGCGGCGATTACGAGCAGTACTTC
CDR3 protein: CASSVWTSGDYEQYF

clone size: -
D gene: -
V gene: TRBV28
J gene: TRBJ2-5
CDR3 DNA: TGTGCCAGCACCCCTTCTCTGGGAGAAGAAGAGACCCAGTACTTC
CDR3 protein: CASTPSLGEEETQYF

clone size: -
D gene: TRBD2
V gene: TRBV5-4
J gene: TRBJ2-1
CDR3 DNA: TGTGCCAGCAGCCCCTCCGGGACTAGCGGGATGGGCGGGACCTACAATGAGCAGTTCTTC
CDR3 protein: CASSPSGTSGMGGTYNEQFF

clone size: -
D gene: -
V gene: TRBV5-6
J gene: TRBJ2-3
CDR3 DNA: TGTGCCAGCAGCATACAGGGGACTACAGATACGCAGTATTTT
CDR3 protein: CASSIQGTTDTQYF

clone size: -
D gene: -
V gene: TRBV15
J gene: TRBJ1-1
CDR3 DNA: TGTGCCACCAGCAGGGGGCCGGGCCTTCGGGGGACTGAAGCTTTCTTT
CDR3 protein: CATSRGPGLRGTEAFF

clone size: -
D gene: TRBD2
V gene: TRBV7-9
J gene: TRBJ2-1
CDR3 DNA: TGTGCCAGCAGCCAGTCGATAAGCGCCGGTGGACTAGGGAAGGGTGAGCAGTTCTTC
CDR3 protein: CASSQSISAGGLGKGEQFF

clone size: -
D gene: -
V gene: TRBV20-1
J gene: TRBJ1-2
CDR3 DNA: TGCAGTGGAGGACACCCCTATGGCTACACCTTC
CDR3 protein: CSGGHPYGYTF

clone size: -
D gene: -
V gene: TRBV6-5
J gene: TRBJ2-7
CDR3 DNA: TGTGCCAGCAGTTACCTTGCCCCCGCGGCCTACGAGCAGTACTTC
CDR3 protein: CASSYLAPAAYEQYF

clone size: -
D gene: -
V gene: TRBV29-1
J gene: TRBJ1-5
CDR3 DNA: TGCAGCCCGCGGGTAGTTCCCCAGCATTTT
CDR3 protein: CSPRVVPQHF

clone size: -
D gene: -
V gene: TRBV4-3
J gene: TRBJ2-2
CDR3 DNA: TGCGCCAGCAGCCAAGACGAGGGTATAGGCACCGGGGAGCTGTTTTTT
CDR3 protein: CASSQDEGIGTGELFF

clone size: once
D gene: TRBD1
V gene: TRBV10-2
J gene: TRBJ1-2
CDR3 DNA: TGCGCCAGCACCGGGACAGAGGCTTATGGCTACACCTTC
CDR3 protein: CASTGTEAYGYTF

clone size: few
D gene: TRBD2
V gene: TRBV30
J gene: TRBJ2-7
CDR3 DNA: TGTGCCTGGAGTGTTGTGGGAGGGACCCTCTCCTACGAGCAGTACTTC
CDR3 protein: CAWSVVGGTLSYEQYF

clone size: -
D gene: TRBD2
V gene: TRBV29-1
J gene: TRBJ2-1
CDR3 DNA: TGCAGCGTTGATCTACAGGGGGGGACTAGCGGTGAGCAGTTCTTC
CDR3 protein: CSVDLQGGTSGEQFF

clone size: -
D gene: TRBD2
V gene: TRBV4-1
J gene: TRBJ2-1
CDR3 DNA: TGCGCCAGCAGCCAACCCCCGGGGTCGGGGACTAGCGTCTACAATGAGCAGTTCTTC
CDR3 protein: CASSQPPGSGTSVYNEQFF